What follows are 11 T cell receptor beta chains derived from one specimen sequenced in a study of patients and donors after allogeneic stem cell transplantation. In TCRdb, the RT-PCR reads were re-called with MiXCR into one record per CDR3 protein. Among 900,000 to 1,000,000 distinct CDR3 sequences listed, roughly 18% were seen once. Sequenced material: blood, either unsorted or a sorted T cell fraction (not recorded which). These receptors originate from a human donor who was either an allogeneic HSCT recipient or a stem cell or donor lymphocyte infusion donor (not recorded which). It is not recorded whose cells these are; they may come from a transplant donor.

The chain is built from TRBV12-3 or TRBV12-4 and TRBJ1-2; unclear D gene. Trimming stripped 3 bases from V and 4 bases from J, with 12 bases between. This CDR3 is 14 amino acids long. This CDR3 reads CASSFLTGVYGYTF. In nucleotides, the CDR3 is TGTGCCAGCAGTTTTCTTACTGGCGTCTATGGCTACACCTTC.

This clonotype was counted ten times or more. The V call is TRBV12-3 or TRBV12-4, the J call TRBJ2-3; D unclear. CDR3 length: 13 amino acids. Trimming pared 3 bases from V and 1 base from J, leaving 5 bases between. In DNA, the CDR3 is TGTGCCAGCAGTTTCGACGGCACAGATACGCAGTATTTT. Its translation: CASSFDGTDTQYF.

The chain is built from TRBV5-5 and TRBJ1-2, with 7 bases aligning to TRBD1. This CDR3 spans 15 amino acids. The J segment lost 3 bases and the V segment lost 3 bases, leaving 8 bases of the junction unmatched. CDR1 is SGHKS, CDR2 YYEKEE, per germline (reference sequence). CDR3 in DNA: TGTGCCAGCAGCTACACCACGGGACAGTACTATGGCTACACCTTC. It encodes CASSYTTGQYYGYTF.

V usage is TRBV11-2 and J usage is TRBJ1-6; no reliable D call. From germline, CDR1 is SGHAT and CDR2 FQNNGV. This CDR3 is 16 amino acids long. The germline V and J ends were trimmed by 1 base and 6 bases, with 13 bases remaining between them. DNA of the CDR3: TGTGCCAGCAGCTTAGCAGTGGCAGGCCGTAATTCACCCCTCCACTTT. Residues: CASSLAVAGRNSPLHF.

This clonotype was detected a few times. The genes are TRBV12-3 or TRBV12-4 and TRBJ1-4; D unresolved. This CDR3 is built from 15 residues. V lost 6 bases to trimming and J lost 3 bases, with 14 bases between them. The CDR3 bases are TGTGCCAGCAGATCTTCCTGGGAATCTAATGAAAAACTGTTTTTT. Translated: CASRSSWESNEKLFF.

There are a few counts of this clonotype. The gene calls are TRBV6-2 or TRBV6-3 and TRBJ2-7, with 7 positions matching TRBD1. The CDR3 totals 14 residues. Per the germline V gene, CDR1 is MNHEY and CDR2 is SVGEGT. The trim removed 10 bases at V and 3 bases at J, leaving 12 bases unmatched. CDR3 DNA: TGTGCCATCAGGCTGGGACAGACCCACTACGAGCAGTACTTC. Translation gives CAIRLGQTHYEQYF.

The chain couples TRBV5-1 to TRBJ2-5; no reliable D call. The CDR3 loop spans 13 amino acids. V was trimmed by 2 bases and J by 7 bases, leaving 12 bases between them. CDR1 and CDR2 (germline): SGHRS, YFSETQ. The CDR3 is CASSFDPVGTQYF. In DNA, the CDR3 is TGCGCCAGCAGCTTTGACCCAGTGGGGACCCAGTACTTC.

This clonotype was seen a single time. J is TRBJ1-4 and V is TRBV5-6; D unresolved. CDR1 is SGHDT and CDR2 is YYEEEE in the germline V gene. The V end lost 0 bases, the J end lost 8 bases, and 14 bases lay between the germline ends. The CDR3 is 15 residues long. The CDR3 DNA reads TGTGCCAGCAGCTTGGTTGTCTCATCCCGGGAAAAACTGTTTTTT. Amino acid sequence: CASSLVVSSREKLFF.

A few counts support this clonotype. This CDR3 is CASSEAISYLYGYTF. CDR3 coding DNA: TGTGCCAGCAGTGAAGCTATCAGTTACCTCTATGGCTACACCTTC. V is TRBV6-1 and J is TRBJ1-2, with D uncertain. V lost 0 bases, J lost 4 bases, and 12 bases lay in between. Germline V CDR1 and CDR2: MNHNS, SASEGT. CDR3 size: 15 residues.

This clonotype was counted ten times or more. The gene calls are TRBV10-3 and TRBJ2-1, with 7 bases lining up with TRBD2. Per the germline V gene, CDR1 is ENHRY and CDR2 is SYGVKD. CDR3 length: 14 residues. V shed 4 bases, J shed 1 base, and the junction held 1 base outside the gene matches. The DNA for the CDR3 is TGTGCCATCAGTGCGGGGGGATCCTACAATGAGCAGTTCTTC. This gives the protein CAISAGGSYNEQFF.

The rearrangement joins TRBV2 to TRBJ1-2; weak D call: TRBD1 (5 bases). Germline assignment: CDR1 SNHLY and CDR2 FYNNEI. This CDR3 comprises 12 residues. The germline V and J ends were trimmed by 2 bases and 9 bases, with 10 bases remaining between them. The CDR3 spells CASSEQRGRYTF. The CDR3 DNA sequence: TGTGCCAGCAGTGAACAACGGGGCCGCTACACCTTC.